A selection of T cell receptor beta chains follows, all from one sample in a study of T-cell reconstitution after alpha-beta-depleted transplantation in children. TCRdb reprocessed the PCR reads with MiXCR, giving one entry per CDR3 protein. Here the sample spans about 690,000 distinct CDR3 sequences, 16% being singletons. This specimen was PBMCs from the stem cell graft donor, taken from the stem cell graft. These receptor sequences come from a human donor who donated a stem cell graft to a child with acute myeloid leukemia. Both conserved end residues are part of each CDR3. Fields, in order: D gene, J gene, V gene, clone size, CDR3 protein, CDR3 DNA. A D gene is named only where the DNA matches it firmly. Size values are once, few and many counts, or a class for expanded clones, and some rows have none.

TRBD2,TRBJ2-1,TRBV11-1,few,CASSLGLGSLAGGLNEQFF,TGTGCCAGCAGCTTAGGGTTGGGGTCGCTAGCGGGGGGTCTCAATGAGCAGTTCTTC
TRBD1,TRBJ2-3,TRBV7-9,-,CASPPSGQGESTDTQYF,TGTGCCAGCCCCCCCTCGGGACAGGGAGAGAGTACAGATACGCAGTATTTT
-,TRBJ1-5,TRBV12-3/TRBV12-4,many,CASNRGGRVGQPQHF,TGTGCCAGCAACCGAGGGGGGAGGGTCGGTCAGCCCCAGCATTTT
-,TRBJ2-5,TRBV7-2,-,CASSFWVRGSQETQYF,TGTGCCAGCAGCTTCTGGGTTCGGGGCAGCCAAGAGACCCAGTACTTC
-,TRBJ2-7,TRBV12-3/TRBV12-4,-,CASSFGVKHEQYF,TGTGCCAGCAGTTTTGGAGTAAAGCACGAGCAGTACTTC
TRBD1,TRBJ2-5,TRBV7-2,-,CASSLAMTGGQETQYF,TGTGCCAGCAGCTTAGCTATGACAGGGGGACAAGAGACCCAGTACTTC
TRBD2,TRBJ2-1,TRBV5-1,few,CASSLVPGGPSYNEQFF,TGCGCCAGCAGCTTGGTGCCGGGGGGGCCTTCCTACAATGAGCAGTTCTTC
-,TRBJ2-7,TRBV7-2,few,CASSSKGGSNYEQYF,TGTGCCAGCAGCTCGAAAGGGGGAAGCAACTACGAGCAGTACTTC
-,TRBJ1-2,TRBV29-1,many,CSVEDLGQGLGYTF,TGCAGCGTTGAAGATCTGGGGCAGGGCCTGGGCTACACCTTC
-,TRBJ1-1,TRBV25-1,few,CASSEPRGANTEAFF,TGTGCCAGCAGTGAGCCACGTGGTGCGAACACTGAAGCTTTCTTT
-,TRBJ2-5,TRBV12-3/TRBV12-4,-,CASSWSGSPNRETQYF,TGTGCCAGCAGTTGGTCTGGAAGCCCCAACCGGGAGACCCAGTACTTC
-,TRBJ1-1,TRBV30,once,CAGIQNTEAFF,TGTGCCGGAATACAGAACACTGAAGCTTTCTTT
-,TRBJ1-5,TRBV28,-,CASSLLQRGNQPQHF,TGTGCCAGCAGTTTATTACAGCGGGGCAATCAGCCCCAGCATTTT
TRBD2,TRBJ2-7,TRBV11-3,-,CASRVGGSYEQYF,TGTGCCAGCAGGGTCGGGGGGTCCTACGAGCAGTACTTC
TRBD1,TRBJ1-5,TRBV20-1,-,CSATLDRGEYQPQHF,TGCAGTGCTACCTTGGACAGGGGTGAATATCAGCCCCAGCATTTT
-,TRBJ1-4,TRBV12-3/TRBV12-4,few,CASSLEGGNEKLFF,TGTGCCAGCAGTTTAGAAGGAGGGAATGAAAAACTGTTTTTT
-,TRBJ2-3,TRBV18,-,CASSPRPGSSTDTQYF,TGTGCCAGCTCACCAAGGCCAGGGAGTAGCACAGATACGCAGTATTTT
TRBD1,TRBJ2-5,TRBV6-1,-,CASSTRTGGIQETQYF,TGTGCCAGCAGTACCCGGACAGGGGGTATCCAAGAGACCCAGTACTTC
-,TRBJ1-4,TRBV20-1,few,CSARGIMAGQLSGPGSTNEKLFF,TGCAGTGCTAGAGGGATCATGGCTGGGCAGCTTTCTGGTCCCGGTTCGACTAATGAAAAACTGTTTTTT
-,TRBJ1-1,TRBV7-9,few,CASSLGSVSNTEAFF,TGTGCCAGCAGCTTAGGTTCAGTGTCGAACACTGAAGCTTTCTTT
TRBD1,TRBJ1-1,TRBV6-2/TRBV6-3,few,CASKSKQGAGNTEAFF,TGTGCCAGCAAATCGAAACAGGGGGCTGGTAACACTGAAGCTTTCTTT
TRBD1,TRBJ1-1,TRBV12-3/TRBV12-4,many,CASSPWTGNTEAFF,TGTGCCAGCAGCCCTTGGACAGGTAACACTGAAGCTTTCTTT
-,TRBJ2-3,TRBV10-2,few,CASSTPGLNTDTQYF,TGCGCCAGCAGCACCCCTGGACTAAACACAGATACGCAGTATTTT
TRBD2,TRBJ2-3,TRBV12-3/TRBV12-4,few,CASRHRGSGAPSTDTQYF,TGTGCCAGCCGCCACAGAGGTAGCGGGGCACCTAGCACAGATACGCAGTATTTT